One and the same sample provided the 17 T cell receptor beta chains below, sequenced in a study of technical replicates of blood from a handful of donors. Sequencing used immunoSEQ multiplex PCR; TCRdb keeps in-frame clones, though not all of them. The repertoire has about 99,000 clones, approximately 95% of them found once; the top ten carry just over 0.2%. Source material: T cells isolated from PBMCs. Every receptor here comes from a human donor in good health.

V and J are TRBV6-5 and TRBJ1-3; 7 nucleotides line up with TRBD1. The CDR3 has 14 residues. The ends lost 8 bases at V and 4 bases at J; junction bases unmatched: 8. The germline gives CDR1 MNHEY, CDR2 SVGAGI. CDR3 protein: CASGRQGPGNTIYF. CDR3 in DNA: TGTGCCAGCGGTCGACAGGGTCCGGGAAACACCATATATTTT.

The chain combines TRBV30 with TRBJ2-3; 7 bases are shared with TRBD1. Trimming took 8 bases from V and 2 from J; bases not matched to a gene: 4. The CDR3 has 12 residues. Germline V lookup: CDR1 GTSNPN, CDR2 SVGIG (reference sequence). The CDR3 nucleotides read TGTGCCCTCGGGACAGCCACAGATACGCAGTATTTT. Translated: CALGTATDTQYF.

The chain is built from TRBV5-4 and TRBJ1-3, with 8 bases aligning to TRBD1. CDR1 is SGHNT, CDR2 YYREEE, per germline (reference sequence). The CDR3 contains 14 residues. With V trimmed by 4 bases and J by 2 bases, 2 bases remained unmatched. The CDR3 DNA is TGTGCCAGCAGCGACAGGGGTACTGGAAACACCATATATTTT. Amino acid sequence: CASSDRGTGNTIYF.

The rearrangement links TRBV30 to TRBJ2-7; 10 bases are a match to TRBD2. The ends lost 4 bases at V and 3 bases at J; junction bases unmatched: 15. Germline V gene sequence: CDR1 GTSNPN, CDR2 SVGIG (reference sequence). This CDR3 has 17 amino acids. Here the CDR3 reads CAWNLDRVAGGNYEQYF. CDR3 nucleotide sequence: TGTGCCTGGAACCTAGATCGGGTAGCGGGGGGAAACTACGAGCAGTACTTC.

The V call is TRBV5-5, the J call TRBJ2-7; D is unclear. Trimming left V 1 base short and J 2 bases short, with 10 bases between. CDR1 is SGHKS, CDR2 YYEKEE, per germline (reference sequence). CDR3 length: 14 residues. In DNA form, the CDR3 reads TGTGCCAGCAGCTTGAGCCCTAGTCCCTACGAGCAGTACTTC. Translation gives CASSLSPSPYEQYF.

The gene calls are TRBV6-1 and TRBJ2-1; possibly TRBD1 for D (6 bases). V shed 1 base and J shed 0 bases, with 13 bases lying between them. The CDR3 is made up of 17 amino acids. CDR1 and CDR2 from the germline V gene are MNHNS and SASEGT. The CDR3 reads CASSEGRGKVSYNEQFF. As DNA, the CDR3 is TGTGCCAGCAGTGAAGGTAGGGGGAAAGTCTCCTACAATGAGCAGTTCTTC.

The genes are TRBV27 and TRBJ2-1; the D gene is possibly TRBD2 (6 bases). V lost 7 bases to trimming and J lost 10 bases, with 23 bases between them. This CDR3 has 15 residues. In germline, CDR1 is MNHEY, CDR2 SMNVEV (reference sequence). CDR3 nucleotide sequence: TGTGCCAGCACCCTCGGGGGAGCCGGGCGACACGAGCAGTTCTTC. Amino acid sequence: CASTLGGAGRHEQFF.

The chain is built from TRBV5-1 and TRBJ1-5, with 9 bases fitting TRBD1. Germline-derived CDR1 and CDR2 are SGHRS and YFSETQ. The CDR3 covers 15 residues. V was pared by 4 bases and J by 1 base, with 3 bases of the junction left unmatched. CDR3 loop: CASSAGTGSNQPQHF. The CDR3 DNA reads TGCGCCAGCAGCGCAGGGACAGGGAGCAATCAGCCCCAGCATTTT.

The V call is TRBV10-3, the J call TRBJ2-3; 9 positions agree with TRBD1. The CDR3 extends over 13 amino acids. V shed 8 bases and J 5 bases; nucleotides not matched to a gene: 5. CDR1 ENHRY and CDR2 SYGVKD come from the germline V gene. Here the CDR3 reads CAIGGQGVDTQYF. CDR3 nucleotide sequence: TGTGCCATCGGGGGACAGGGTGTAGATACGCAGTATTTT.

This sequence joins TRBV29-1 and TRBJ2-2; no definite D call. The CDR3 covers 11 residues. Germline CDR1 reads SQVTM; CDR2 reads ANQGSEA. V lost 7 bases and J lost 5, with 8 bases in between. The CDR3 reads CSGGRTGELFF. DNA of the CDR3: TGCAGCGGTGGCAGGACCGGGGAGCTGTTTTTT.

The chain combines TRBV11-1 with TRBJ2-5; the match to TRBD1 covers 7 bases. The ends lost 0 bases at V and 0 bases at J; junction bases unmatched: 1. Germline V lookup: CDR1 SGHAT, CDR2 FQDESV (reference sequence). The CDR3 extends over 15 amino acids. CDR3 protein: CASSLAGQHQETQYF. For the CDR3, the DNA is TGTGCCAGCAGCTTAGCGGGACAGCACCAAGAGACCCAGTACTTC.

The J gene is TRBJ1-5, the V gene TRBV4-1; a possible D gene is TRBD1 (5 bases). The CDR3 runs to 13 residues. Trimming took 3 bases from V and 5 from J, leaving 8 bases between them. Germline V CDR1 and CDR2: MGHRA, YSYEKL. CDR3 sequence: CASSQGGDQPQHF. The CDR3 nucleotides are TGCGCCAGCAGCCAGGGGGGTGATCAGCCCCAGCATTTT.

This chain joins TRBV18 and TRBJ1-4; no clear D gene. Trimming took off 6 bases at V and 3 bases at J, with 17 bases between the two ends. CDR1 and CDR2 (germline): KGHSH, LQKENI. The CDR3 runs 16 residues. The CDR3 loop is CASSEQGSASNEKLFF. For the CDR3, the DNA is TGTGCCAGCTCCGAACAAGGCAGCGCATCTAATGAAAAACTGTTTTTT.

The chain couples TRBV7-2 to TRBJ2-5; TRBD2 agrees at 13 bases. Germline V gene data show CDR1 as SGHTA and CDR2 as FQGNSA. The CDR3 extends over 15 amino acids. With 5 bases clipped from V and 4 bases from J, the junction kept 4 bases outside the gene matches. DNA of the CDR3: TGTGCCAGCAGCCGCGGGACTAGCGGGATAGAGACCCAGTACTTC. Its translation is CASSRGTSGIETQYF. Drawing the rest from reference TRBV7-2 and TRBJ2-5, the complete variable domain is GAGVSQSPSNKVTEKGKDVELRCDPISGHTALYWYRQSLGQGLEFLIYFQGNSAPDKSGLPSDRFSAERTGGSVSTLTIQRTQQEDSAVYLCASSRGTSGIETQYFGPGTRLLVL.

The chain carries TRBV7-9 and TRBJ1-1, with D tentatively TRBD1 (6 bases). The CDR3 contains 12 residues. The germline V gene encodes CDR1 SEHNR and CDR2 FQNEAQ (reference sequence). V lost 2 bases, J lost 10 bases, and 11 bases lay in between. As DNA, the CDR3 is TGTGCCAGCAGCTTATCGGGGACACGAGCTTTCTTT. It encodes CASSLSGTRAFF.

The chain uses TRBV18 and TRBJ2-3; weak D call: TRBD1 (6 bases). The V end was cut by 5 bases, the J end by 0 bases, with 15 bases between. This CDR3 spans 16 amino acids. Germline CDR1 and CDR2: KGHSH and LQKENI. CDR3 amino acids: CASSLPGTLSTDTQYF. Written as DNA, the CDR3 is TGTGCCAGCTCATTACCCGGGACACTCAGCACAGATACGCAGTATTTT.

This chain links TRBV2 with TRBJ2-7; no reliable D call. This CDR3 is 13 amino acids long. Germline V CDR1 and CDR2: SNHLY, FYNNEI. V shed 10 bases and J shed 6 bases, with 19 bases lying between them. The CDR3: CATTLLPGSEQYF. The CDR3 DNA sequence: TGTGCCACCACTCTGCTACCAGGCAGCGAGCAGTACTTC. Complete variable domain (other parts from reference TRBV2 and TRBJ2-7): EPEVTQTPSHQVTQMGQEVILRCVPISNHLYFYWYRQILGQKVEFLVSFYNNEISEKSEIFDDQFSVERPDGSNFTLKIRSTKLEDSAMYFCATTLLPGSEQYFGPGTRLTVT.